This T cell receptor beta chain was recorded in a study of chemoradiotherapy in HPV16-positive cancers. Study information: A couple of HPV16-positive patients' cells yielded candidate HPV-specific clones and common motifs. General study points: Only two HPV16-positive patients supplied the functional HPV-specificity definition. Candidate HPV-specific clones and E7-related TCR motifs grew in tumor during treatment.

Over chemoradiotherapy, repertoires were sampled more than once. With respect to this clone: What it recognizes is unknown.

CDR3 length: 13 amino acids. V lost 6 bases to trimming and J lost 7 bases; unmatched junction nucleotides: 7. Germline V CDR1 and CDR2: SNHLY, FYNNEI. Measured with immunoSEQ multiplex PCR; TCRdb has only the in-frame clones, and not every one. The repertoire holds 25,000 to 35,000 clones, with around 90% as singletons. The starting material was blood, obtained from a patient who underwent chemoradiotherapy. The chain carries TRBV2 and TRBJ1-2, with 8 bases identical to TRBD1. The clonotype originates from a human donor with HPV-associated anogenital cancer. For the CDR3, the DNA is TGTGCCAGCAGGGACCAGGGGGCGTCTGGCTACACCTTC. It codes for CASRDQGASGYTF. The entire variable domain, with the rest obtained from reference TRBV2 and TRBJ1-2, is as follows: EPEVTQTPSHQVTQMGQEVILRCVPISNHLYFYWYRQILGQKVEFLVSFYNNEISEKSEIFDDQFSVERPDGSNFTLKIRSTKLEDSAMYFCASRDQGASGYTFGSGTRLTVV.